This TCR beta chain was sequenced in a study of blood T cell repertoires in COVID-19. Study as a whole: Sources were T cells, B-cell-depleted T cells, or PBMCs; the material itself was cDNA or gDNA.

Repertoires were generated with immunoSEQ multiplex PCR, while TCRdb's copy carries only in-frame clones and drops some. Of some 160,000 clones in the sample, 85% were seen once. The germline V and J ends were trimmed by 1 base and 2 bases, with 17 bases remaining between them. From germline, CDR1 is SGHVS and CDR2 FNYEAQ. This CDR3 has 17 residues. Participants reported their clinical history, and cohort assignment relied on those reports. The source of this sequence is a woman in her thirties or forties who had recovered from COVID-19. Specimen: PBMCs or T cells enriched from blood (not recorded which). V usage is TRBV7-6 and J usage is TRBJ1-1, with no clear D. CDR3 sequence (DNA): TGTGCCAGCAGCTTAGGTCGGGAATTAGTTACTAACACTGAAGCTTTCTTT. It is translated as CASSLGRELVTNTEAFF.